A single sample gave rise to the 14 T cell receptor beta chains below, sequenced in a study of T cells in Graves' hyperthyroidism and ophthalmopathy. RNA transcripts were the template for amplifying TCR beta CDR3 regions. RT-PCR in the first round (using the HTBI primer set) targeted the TCR CDR3. TCRdb reprocessed the multiplex PCR reads with MiXCR, giving one entry per CDR3 protein. The repertoire includes around 190,000 distinct CDR3 sequences, 17% of them detected once, and roughly 50% sits in the top ten. The specimen was blood. The receptors come from a woman aged 45-60 years with Graves' hyperthyroidism.

Comments on this clonotype: This may arise from a read error, as a much more abundant clone is one base away. The chain uses TRBV24-1 and TRBJ2-7, with 9 bases aligning to TRBD1. V lost 5 bases to trimming and J lost 1 base; unmatched junction nucleotides: 2. CDR1 is KGHDR and CDR2 is SFDVKD in the germline V gene. The CDR3 covers 14 residues. CDR3 coding DNA: TGTGCCACCAGTGTCGACAGGGGGTCCTACGAGCAGTACTTC. It encodes CATSVDRGSYEQYF.

This clonotype has ten or more counts. The V and J genes are TRBV5-1 and TRBJ2-7; 8 bases line up with TRBD2. Germline trimming cut 4 bases from V and 5 bases from J; bases unmatched to any gene: 11. The CDR3 runs to 15 residues. The germline V gene encodes CDR1 SGHRS and CDR2 YFSETQ. Here the CDR3 reads CASSQTGTSIDEQYF. For the CDR3, the DNA is TGCGCCAGCAGCCAAACCGGGACTAGTATCGACGAGCAGTACTTC. Together with reference TRBV5-1 and TRBJ2-7, the CDR3 gives the full variable domain: KAGVTQTPRYLIKTRGQQVTLSCSPISGHRSVSWYQQTPGQGLQFLFEYFSETQRNKGNFPGRFSGRQFSNSRSEMNVSTLELGDSALYLCASSQTGTSIDEQYFGPGTRLTVT.

This clonotype occurred a few times. The V call is TRBV3-1, the J call TRBJ2-2; 11 bases map to TRBD2. The CDR3 consists of 16 residues. V was clipped by 6 bases and J by 6 bases; unmatched bases: 9. Germline V gene lookup returns CDR1 LGHDT and CDR2 YNNKEL (reference sequence). The CDR3 loop is CASRRITSGSAGELFF. CDR3 nucleotide sequence: TGTGCCAGCAGGCGAATCACTAGCGGGAGTGCCGGGGAGCTGTTTTTT.

The chain uses TRBV15 and TRBJ2-1; 12 bases fit TRBD2. Trimming at V came to 3 bases and at J to 1 base, leaving 4 bases not matched to a gene. The CDR3 contains 17 residues. The germline V gene encodes CDR1 LNHNV and CDR2 YYDKDF (reference sequence). The CDR3 reads CATSSGLAGLSYNEQFF. The DNA for the CDR3 is TGTGCCACCAGCAGCGGACTAGCGGGATTGTCCTACAATGAGCAGTTCTTC.

This chain links TRBV15 with TRBJ2-7, with TRBD2 matching over 8 bases. The CDR3 consists of 13 residues. V lost 4 bases to trimming and J lost 5 bases; unmatched junction nucleotides: 4. Germline-derived CDR1 and CDR2 are LNHNV and YYDKDF (reference sequence). DNA of the CDR3: TGTGCCACCAGCACCGGGAGGGTCGACGAGCAGTACTTC. This encodes CATSTGRVDEQYF.

This clonotype was detected ten times or more. V is TRBV28 and J is TRBJ1-1, with D hard to call. From germline, CDR1 is MDHEN and CDR2 SYDVKM. Trimming shortened V by 6 bases and J by 0 bases, and 17 bases separated the two germline ends. The CDR3 has 16 amino acids. CDR3 nucleotides: TGTGCCAGCAGCTCGCCAGCCGAAAACATGAACACTGAAGCTTTCTTT. Translation gives CASSSPAENMNTEAFF.

There are many counts of this clonotype. V usage is TRBV24-1 and J usage is TRBJ2-5; 9 nucleotides agree with TRBD1. CDR1 KGHDR and CDR2 SFDVKD come from the germline V gene. This CDR3 is 16 amino acids long. J gave up 5 bases and V 4 bases, and 10 bases lay outside the gene matches. CDR3 sequence (DNA): TGTGCCACCAGTGAAACCGGGACAGGGCTCGGGGAGACCCAGTACTTC. It yields the protein CATSETGTGLGETQYF.

This clonotype was recorded at least ten times. This chain uses TRBV28 with TRBJ1-3; 9 bases match TRBD1. The V segment lost 8 bases and the J segment 0 bases; nucleotides outside the gene matches: 11. The CDR3 loop spans 17 amino acids. The germline V gene encodes CDR1 MDHEN and CDR2 SYDVKM. The CDR3 nucleotides are TGTGCCAGCGTGGACCTAAGGACAGGGGTCTCTGGAAACACCATATATTTT. Protein product: CASVDLRTGVSGNTIYF.

This clonotype was seen repeatedly, ten times or more. J is TRBJ1-1 and V is TRBV5-1; TRBD1 aligns across 7 bases. V trimming: 2 bases; J trimming: 1 base; junction bases outside the gene matches: 2. There are 14 residues in the CDR3. Germline-derived CDR1 and CDR2 are SGHRS and YFSETQ. The CDR3 loop is CASSFTGANTEAFF. CDR3 in DNA: TGCGCCAGCAGCTTCACAGGGGCGAACACTGAAGCTTTCTTT.

The V gene is TRBV29-1, the J gene TRBJ2-4; D uncertain. CDR1 is SQVTM, CDR2 ANQGSEA, per germline. CDR3 length: 14 residues. V was clipped by 6 bases and J by 3 bases, with 15 bases between them. DNA of the CDR3: TGCAGCGTGGTAGTGGGGTCGGGCAAAAACATTCAGTACTTC. Amino acids: CSVVVGSGKNIQYF.

This clonotype was observed many times. The rearrangement joins TRBV10-3 to TRBJ2-3, with 9 bases matching TRBD2. The germline V gene has CDR1 ENHRY and CDR2 SYGVKD. The V segment lost 6 bases and the J segment 2 bases; nucleotides outside the gene matches: 3. The CDR3 is 14 residues long. The CDR3 region is CAIRQREATDTQYF. The CDR3 coding sequence is TGTGCCATCAGACAGCGGGAGGCCACAGATACGCAGTATTTT.

This clonotype was seen more than once but under ten times. The chain carries TRBV14 and TRBJ2-1, with 8 bases lining up with TRBD1. Germline CDR1 SGHDN, CDR2 FVKESK. The CDR3 runs to 15 residues. The V and J ends lost 1 base and 2 bases, in that order; junction bases with no gene match: 1. CDR3 DNA sequence: TGTGCCAGCAGCCAAGTGGACAGGGCCTACAATGAGCAGTTCTTC. It specifies CASSQVDRAYNEQFF. Looking up the rest from reference TRBV14 and TRBJ2-1 gives the full variable domain: EAGVTQFPSHSVIEKGQTVTLRCDPISGHDNLYWYRRVMGKEIKFLLHFVKESKQDESGMPNNRFLAERTGGTYSTLKVQPAELEDSGVYFCASSQVDRAYNEQFFGPGTRLTVL.

This rearrangement joins TRBV11-2 to TRBJ2-5; possibly TRBD2 for D (6 bases). Germline V gene data show CDR1 as SGHAT and CDR2 as FQNNGV. The CDR3 spans 15 residues. Trimming took off 2 bases at V and 0 bases at J, with 10 bases between the two ends. CDR3 bases: TGTGCCAGCAGCTTATGGAGGGACTACCAAGAGACCCAGTACTTC. Amino acids: CASSLWRDYQETQYF.

With respect to this clonotype: This likely comes from a read error, as the CDR3 has no conserved phenylalanine or tryptophan at its end. J is TRBJ1-1 and V is TRBV5-6, with 8 bases identical to TRBD1. Germline CDR1 SGHDT, CDR2 YYEEEE. CDR3 length: 15 residues. The V gene end was trimmed by 1 base and the J gene end by 3 bases; junction bases not matched to a gene: 5. The CDR3 DNA follows: TGTGCCAGCAGCTTGCCAGGGGGCTTGGACACTGAAGCTTTCTCT. It is translated as CASSLPGGLDTEAFS.